A single sample is the source of the 29 T cell receptor beta chains below, sequenced in a study of early T cells in non-severe SARS-CoV-2 infection. TCRdb re-called the 5' RACE reads with MiXCR, one entry per CDR3 protein. The table records approximately 77,000 distinct CDR3 sequences, 15% to 19% of them present only once. The sequenced sample was whole blood. Receptor source: an adult who was a healthcare worker with PCR-confirmed SARS-CoV-2 infection or an uninfected control (not recorded which).

This clonotype has a handful of counts. The chain has TRBV6-2 or TRBV6-3 and TRBJ2-7, with unresolved D. Germline V lookup: CDR1 MNHEY, CDR2 SVGEGT. CDR3 size: 12 residues. V lost 6 bases and J lost 3, with 9 bases in between. The CDR3 loop is CASRTGLYEQYF. The CDR3 nucleotides read TGTGCCAGCAGGACGGGCCTCTACGAGCAGTACTTC.

This clonotype was seen only a few times. J is TRBJ2-2 and V is TRBV28; perhaps TRBD2 as D (6 bases). The CDR3 spans 15 residues. V shed 8 bases and J shed 5 bases, with 18 bases lying between them. CDR1 and CDR2 (germline): MDHEN, SYDVKM. The CDR3: CASLTGTGLTGELFF. The CDR3, as DNA: TGTGCCAGCCTGACCGGGACTGGACTAACCGGGGAGCTGTTTTTT.

In its sample, this clonotype was seen a few times. The CDR3 nucleotides are TGCAGTGCAAAGAGGAGGGACAGAGACTATGGCTACACCTTC. Amino acid sequence: CSAKRRDRDYGYTF. The chain employs TRBV20-1 and TRBJ1-2; 7 bases agree with TRBD1. Germline CDR1 and CDR2: DFQATT and SNEGSKA (reference sequence). With V trimmed by 6 bases and J by 3 bases, 10 bases remained unmatched. The CDR3 totals 14 residues.

The V gene is TRBV5-4, the J gene TRBJ1-2; no reliable D call. This CDR3 region has 13 residues. Trimming cost V 0 bases and J 7 bases, with 10 bases left between them. Germline loops: CDR1 SGHNT, CDR2 YYREEE (reference sequence). The CDR3 DNA is TGTGCCAGCAGCTTGGCGGGTATTTTTGGCTACACCTTC. Residues: CASSLAGIFGYTF.

The chain uses TRBV29-1 and TRBJ1-1; perhaps TRBD1 as D (5 bases). The CDR3 spans 12 residues. Looked up from germline, CDR1 is SQVTM and CDR2 is ANQGSEA. The germline V and J ends were trimmed by 7 bases and 5 bases, with 14 bases remaining between them. CDR3 DNA sequence: TGCAGCGGGACTCCCGGGGGGACTGAAGCTTTCTTT. This encodes CSGTPGGTEAFF.

V and J are TRBV29-1 and TRBJ2-2; the D gene is possibly TRBD2 (6 bases). CDR1 is SQVTM and CDR2 is ANQGSEA in the germline V gene. CDR3 length: 15 amino acids. Deletions cut 7 bases from V and 3 bases from J, with 18 bases between. CDR3 in amino acids: CSGQSPGVDTGELFF. Written as DNA, the CDR3 is TGCAGCGGACAAAGCCCGGGGGTGGACACCGGGGAGCTGTTTTTT.

This clonotype was counted only a few times. V is TRBV7-9 and J is TRBJ2-3; tentative D call: TRBD2 (7 bases). The CDR3 runs 17 residues. V was shortened by 0 bases and J by 0 bases, with 13 bases between the two germline ends. Germline assignment: CDR1 SEHNR and CDR2 FQNEAQ (reference sequence). CDR3 protein: CASSLAAGASSTDTQYF. The DNA of the CDR3 is TGTGCCAGCAGCTTAGCGGCGGGGGCCTCTAGCACAGATACGCAGTATTTT.

This rearrangement joins TRBV2 to TRBJ1-2, with D unclear. Germline V gene data show CDR1 as SNHLY and CDR2 as FYNNEI. There are 15 residues in the CDR3. V was clipped by 1 base and J by 5 bases, with 14 bases between them. The CDR3 here is CASSEGAAPIYGYTF. CDR3 nucleotide sequence: TGTGCCAGCAGTGAAGGGGCAGCTCCGATTTATGGCTACACCTTC.

This sequence joins TRBV5-1 and TRBJ2-3; D unresolved. The CDR3 covers 11 residues. The V end was cut by 6 bases, the J end by 3 bases, with 5 bases between. CDR1 and CDR2 (germline): SGHRS, YFSETQ. The CDR3 reads CASKTTDTQYF. In DNA form, the CDR3 reads TGCGCCAGCAAAACGACAGATACGCAGTATTTT.

This clonotype was counted only a few times. The chain carries TRBV12-3 or TRBV12-4 and TRBJ2-7, with D unresolved. The CDR3 is 15 amino acids. V was clipped by 7 bases and J by 2 bases, with 18 bases between them. The CDR3 DNA follows: TGTGCCAGCACCCCCCAAAGGACGGAGACCTACGAGCAGTACTTC. It specifies CASTPQRTETYEQYF.

In regard to this clonotype: A much larger clone sits a single nucleotide away, making a read error possible. The rearrangement joins TRBV6-2 or TRBV6-3 to TRBJ2-7; D perhaps matches TRBD1 (6 bases). The V end lost 6 bases, the J end lost 1 base, and 10 bases lay between the germline ends. Germline CDR1 and CDR2: MNHEY and SVGEGT. The CDR3 is 13 residues long. The CDR3 protein is CASRPDSSYEQYF. CDR3 sequence (DNA): TGTGCCAGCAGACCGGACAGTTCCTACGAGCAGTACTTC.

This clonotype was observed at least ten times. J is TRBJ1-2 and V is TRBV6-1, with D unresolved. CDR1 is MNHNS and CDR2 is SASEGT in the germline V gene. This CDR3 region has 15 residues. Trimming removed 6 bases from V and 2 bases from J, with 16 bases in between. The CDR3 DNA reads TGTGCCAGCAGGGTTGGGCAACTAAAAAACTATGGCTACACCTTC. Its translation: CASRVGQLKNYGYTF.

The V call is TRBV5-1, the J call TRBJ1-5; D remains unclear. This CDR3 contains 14 residues. V lost 1 base and J 3 bases, leaving 8 bases between the germline ends. The germline V gene encodes CDR1 SGHRS and CDR2 YFSETQ. DNA of the CDR3: TGCGCCAGCAGCTTGTCCGGGGTCAATCAGCCCCAGCATTTT. Its translation is CASSLSGVNQPQHF.

The gene calls are TRBV4-3 and TRBJ2-2; TRBD2 is a possible D gene (6 bases). The germline gives CDR1 LGHNA, CDR2 YSLEER. Trimming left V 1 base short and J 5 bases short, with 11 bases between. This CDR3 comprises 15 residues. CDR3 bases: TGCGCCAGCAGCCAAGTTGGAGGAGGGACCGGGGAGCTGTTTTTT. This encodes CASSQVGGGTGELFF.

This clonotype was found many times. This chain joins TRBV27 and TRBJ2-7; no clear D. This CDR3 is 13 amino acids long. V gave up 2 bases and J gave up 3 bases, with 8 bases separating them. The germline CDR1 and CDR2 sequences are MNHEY and SMNVEV (reference sequence). In nucleotides, the CDR3 is TGTGCCAGCAGTTTACGAGAGAACTACGAGCAGTACTTC. Translating gives CASSLRENYEQYF.

This clonotype was observed a handful of times. V usage is TRBV19 and J usage is TRBJ2-5, with D possibly matching TRBD1 (6 bases). This CDR3 comprises 14 residues. Germline CDR1 is LNHDA and CDR2 is SQIVND (reference sequence). Trimming removed 6 bases from V and 1 base from J, with 12 bases in between. CDR3 region: CASSTRTVQETQYF. In DNA form, the CDR3 reads TGTGCCAGTAGCACCCGGACAGTCCAAGAGACCCAGTACTTC.

The chain combines TRBV7-6 with TRBJ2-3; TRBD2 matches at 8 bases. The ends lost 4 bases at V and 1 base at J; junction bases unmatched: 7. The CDR3 sequence is 16 residues long. The V gene's germline CDR1 is SGHVS and CDR2 FNYEAQ. CDR3 region: CASSSTGLAGTDTQYF. DNA for the CDR3: TGTGCCAGCAGCTCCACCGGACTAGCCGGCACAGATACGCAGTATTTT.

This clonotype has a count of ten or more. This chain connects TRBV29-1 to TRBJ1-6, with TRBD1 matching 8 bases. The CDR3 spans 12 residues. With 4 bases clipped from V and 7 bases from J, the junction kept 0 bases outside the gene matches. Per germline, CDR1 SQVTM and CDR2 ANQGSEA. CDR3 amino acids: CSVGDRNSPLHF. CDR3 coding DNA: TGCAGCGTTGGGGACAGGAATTCACCCCTCCACTTT. Full variable domain (outside the CDR3, taken from reference TRBV29-1 and TRBJ1-6): SAVISQKPSRDICQRGTSLTIQCQVDSQVTMMFWYRQQPGQSLTLIATANQGSEATYESGFVIDKFPISRPNLTFSTLTVSNMSPEDSSIYLCSVGDRNSPLHFGNGTRLTVT.

The DNA for the CDR3 is TGTGCCAGCAGTCGAGAGTCTAGCCCTCGGTACGAGCAGTACTTC. Amino acid sequence: CASSRESSPRYEQYF. The chain links TRBV7-6 to TRBJ2-7; D is possibly TRBD2 (5 bases). CDR3 length: 15 residues. Germline CDR1 reads SGHVS; CDR2 reads FNYEAQ. Trimming removed 6 bases at V and 4 bases at J, with 19 bases between. The whole variable domain, remainder taken from reference TRBV7-6 and TRBJ2-7, is GAGVSQSPRYKVTKRGQDVALRCDPISGHVSLYWYRQALGQGPEFLTYFNYEAQQDKSGLPNDRFSAERPEGSISTLTIQRTEQRDSAMYRCASSRESSPRYEQYFGPGTRLTVT.

J is TRBJ2-7 and V is TRBV29-1; D is ambiguous. CDR3 size: 14 residues. Per germline, CDR1 SQVTM and CDR2 ANQGSEA. V lost 0 bases to trimming and J lost 0 bases, with 9 bases between them. Here the CDR3 reads CSVEEAASSYEQYF. The CDR3 DNA is TGCAGCGTTGAAGAGGCAGCCAGCTCCTACGAGCAGTACTTC.

This clonotype has only a few counts. The chain combines TRBV27 with TRBJ2-7, with 7 nucleotides matching TRBD1. Germline V gives CDR1 MNHEY, CDR2 SMNVEV (reference sequence). The CDR3 spans 15 residues. V shed 6 bases and J 2 bases; nucleotides not matched to a gene: 10. CDR3 sequence (DNA): TGTGCCAGCAGCCAATCCCGACAGGGAGCCTACGAGCAGTACTTC. It encodes CASSQSRQGAYEQYF.

This sequence joins TRBV9 and TRBJ2-7; 8 nucleotides match TRBD2. Unmatched junction bases numbered 4, after V lost 0 bases and J lost 2 bases. The length of the CDR3 is 15 residues. Germline V gene sequence: CDR1 SGDLS, CDR2 YYNGEE. CDR3 amino acids: CASSVEGLGAYEQYF. The CDR3 DNA follows: TGTGCCAGCAGCGTAGAGGGACTAGGAGCCTACGAGCAGTACTTC.

V usage is TRBV29-1 and J usage is TRBJ2-3; either TRBD1 or TRBD2 may fit D (5 bases each). Germline values: CDR1 SQVTM, CDR2 ANQGSEA. Trimming removed 6 bases from V and 1 base from J, with 11 bases in between. This CDR3 has 13 amino acids. CDR3 bases: TGCAGCGTAGACCTGGGGGGCACAGATACGCAGTATTTT. It translates to CSVDLGGTDTQYF.

The chain combines TRBV2 with TRBJ2-7; 7 nucleotides align to TRBD2. CDR3 length equals 14 residues. CDR1 is SNHLY and CDR2 is FYNNEI in the germline V gene. With V trimmed by 6 bases and J by 4 bases, 9 bases remained unmatched. In DNA form, the CDR3 reads TGTGCCAGCAGCTACACGGCGGGGGAATACGAGCAGTACTTC. Its protein is CASSYTAGEYEQYF.

This clonotype was found many times. The CDR3 DNA follows: TGTGCCAGCAGCTTAGCCCCAGCAGGGTCGCGTGGCTACACCTTC. Translating gives CASSLAPAGSRGYTF. V gene TRBV7-9 combines with J gene TRBJ1-2; weak D call: TRBD1 (5 bases). CDR3 size: 15 residues. Per germline, CDR1 SEHNR and CDR2 FQNEAQ (reference sequence). V lost 0 bases to trimming and J lost 7 bases, with 15 bases between them. Supplemented by reference TRBV7-9 and TRBJ1-2, the full variable domain reads DTGVSQNPRHKITKRGQNVTFRCDPISEHNRLYWYRQTLGQGPEFLTYFQNEAQLEKSRLLSDRFSAERPKGSFSTLEIQRTEQGDSAMYLCASSLAPAGSRGYTFGSGTRLTVV.

This clonotype was counted between two and nine times. The chain employs TRBV9 and TRBJ2-2; maybe TRBD1 (6 bases). This CDR3 has 14 residues. Per germline, CDR1 SGDLS and CDR2 YYNGEE. Trimming took off 4 bases at V and 4 bases at J, with 11 bases between the two ends. The CDR3 sequence is CASSRDRSTGELFF. The CDR3, as DNA: TGTGCCAGCAGCCGTGACAGGAGCACCGGGGAGCTGTTTTTT.

This clonotype was counted only a few times. One end of the junction varies from germline; a read error may be responsible. This rearrangement joins TRBV13 to TRBJ2-1, with 8 positions matching TRBD2. Germline loops: CDR1 PRHDT, CDR2 FYEKMQ (reference sequence). The CDR3 has 14 amino acids. The CDR3: CASSPSGRALVSVF. The CDR3 DNA is TGTGCCAGCAGCCCATCCGGGAGGGCCTTAGTCTCAGTCTTC.

This chain links TRBV6-2 or TRBV6-3 with TRBJ2-3; 13 bases fit TRBD2. The CDR3 extends over 14 amino acids. Germline V lookup: CDR1 MNHEY, CDR2 SVGEGT. J lost 10 bases, V lost 7 bases, and 8 bases had no gene match. The CDR3 DNA reads TGTGCCAGCAACCAGGGGACTAGCGGGATTTCGCAGTATTTT. Translating gives CASNQGTSGISQYF.

This clonotype was recorded a few times. This sequence joins TRBV19 and TRBJ2-3; D is unclear. The CDR3 runs to 12 residues. Germline CDR1 LNHDA, CDR2 SQIVND (reference sequence). V lost 10 bases, J lost 3 bases, and 11 bases lay in between. CDR3 bases: TGTGCCATTAGCCTGGGAACAGATACGCAGTATTTT. Residues: CAISLGTDTQYF.